There are a few counts of the clone carrying this T cell receptor (beta chain). Its antigen is unknown. The second PCR ran about 6 to 11 cycles with a sample-barcoded 5' primer and J-beta primers. TCRdb reprocessed the 5' RACE reads via MiXCR and lists one record per CDR3 protein. The data contain around 1,000,000 distinct CDR3 sequences, approximately 25% of them singletons. Drawing of peripheral blood yielded approximately 10 milliliters from each donor. These data come from a study of blood T cells in healthy people across ages. Findings and caveats of the study: Estimates of total diversity, which came from one million sequenced T cells, were considered to be underestimates.

These data also featured in a second study, about T cells of mothers and their children.

Sequenced: blood. The clonotype originates from a girl aged 2 to 10 in good health.

CDR3 sequence (DNA): TGCAGCGTTGAAATTTTTGGAGCAGCAGATGAAAAACTGTTTTTT. As protein: CSVEIFGAADEKLFF. The chain couples TRBV29-1 to TRBJ1-4; no clear D. In germline, CDR1 is SQVTM, CDR2 ANQGSEA. The CDR3 runs 15 residues. With 2 bases removed from V and 6 bases from J, the gap between germline ends came to 16 bases. The full variable domain, rest sourced from reference TRBV29-1 and TRBJ1-4, is SAVISQKPSRDICQRGTSLTIQCQVDSQVTMMFWYRQQPGQSLTLIATANQGSEATYESGFVIDKFPISRPNLTFSTLTVSNMSPEDSSIYLCSVEIFGAADEKLFFGSGTQLSVL.